This T cell receptor beta chain was observed in a study of follicular helper T cells after annual influenza vaccination. Whole-study context: For some subjects, blood spans the 2013-2014, 2014-2015 and 2015-2016 annual vaccinations. Study conclusions and caveats: ICOS-CD38- cTfh most often held earlier Day 7 ICOS+CD38+ clones. ICOS+CD38+ cTfh clonality tracked population frequency, and its change tracked circulating plasmablast change.

Time point in this sample: 2015-2016 season, 7 days after influenza vaccination. Donors were community-dwelling with no influenza vaccine in the prior 6 months. Measured with immunoSEQ multiplex PCR; TCRdb has only the in-frame clones, and not every one. The data hold 8,000 to 11,000 clones, with approximately 87% observed a single time. Points on this clone: The antigen remains unidentified.

The sequence was collected from an adult who received the influenza vaccine. Specimen: CXCR5- memory CD4+ T cells sorted from blood, collected 7 days after influenza vaccination.

The DNA for the CDR3 is TGCAGTGCTGCGATCGCGGACACGCAGTATTTT. Its translation: CSAAIADTQYF. V gene TRBV20-1 combines with J gene TRBJ2-3, with D hard to call. V was shortened by 5 bases and J by 9 bases, with 12 bases between the two germline ends. Germline CDR1 is DFQATT and CDR2 is SNEGSKA (reference sequence). The length of the CDR3 is 11 residues.